This passage covers 7 T cell receptor beta chains from one sample sequenced in a study of T cell responses to AZD1222 COVID-19 vaccine. Profiled with immunoSEQ multiplex PCR; TCRdb holds only in-frame clones, not every one. The table lists about 180,000 clones, 85% to 90% of them singletons, with over 6% in the top ten. The sequences come from peripheral blood, collected on day 0 of AZD1222 vaccination. The receptors originated from an adult in good health.

This clone showed up just once. This chain uses TRBV10-1 with TRBJ1-1, with 10 bases fitting TRBD1. The CDR3 length is 14 residues. With V trimmed by 8 bases and J by 3 bases, 6 bases remained unmatched. CDR1 and CDR2 (germline): WNHNN, SYGVQD (reference sequence). The CDR3 protein is CASRAGTGDTEAFF. CDR3 nucleotides: TGCGCCAGCCGTGCCGGGACAGGGGACACTGAAGCTTTCTTT.

The chain couples TRBV29-1 to TRBJ2-1, with 10 bases aligning to TRBD2. The CDR3 is made up of 13 amino acids. V dropped 5 bases and J dropped 6; count of bases not matched to a gene: 4. Germline V CDR1 and CDR2: SQVTM, ANQGSEA. The CDR3 is CSVSKRGGNEQFF. The CDR3 nucleotides read TGCAGCGTTAGTAAGCGGGGGGGCAATGAGCAGTTCTTC.

As DNA, the CDR3 is TGTGCCAGCAGGGTTTCAGGCCTCCCCGGGGAAGCTTTCTTT. It encodes CASRVSGLPGEAFF. The chain joins TRBV5-4 to TRBJ1-1; D gene ambiguous. Trimming pared 5 bases from V and 8 bases from J, leaving 19 bases between. This CDR3 has 14 amino acids. Germline V lookup: CDR1 SGHNT, CDR2 YYREEE (reference sequence).

The chain employs TRBV7-2 and TRBJ1-5; D unresolved. Trimming left V 2 bases short and J 3 bases short, with 8 bases between. Germline V gene sequence: CDR1 SGHTA, CDR2 FQGNSA. The CDR3 consists of 14 residues. The CDR3 loop reads CASSLTRTNQPQHF. Here the CDR3 DNA reads TGTGCCAGCAGCTTAACGAGGACCAATCAGCCCCAGCATTTT.

In the case of this clone: One end of the junction is discordant with germline, which a read error may explain. The CDR3 sequence: CASGLVRSLIGTDSHEQYF. The CDR3 DNA reads TGTGCTAGTGGTTTGGTACGGTCCTTAATTGGGACAGACTCCCACGAGCAGTACTTC. V usage is TRBV12-5 and J usage is TRBJ2-7; TRBD1 matches 7 bases. CDR1 is LGHNT, CDR2 FRNRAP, per germline. The CDR3 runs to 19 residues.

CDR3 in DNA: TGTGCCAGCAGCCCCGTGACCAATGAGCAGTTCTTC. This encodes CASSPVTNEQFF. The chain has TRBV7-2 and TRBJ2-1; no firm D call. The V and J ends lost 5 bases and 6 bases respectively, with 8 bases between them. Germline V CDR1 and CDR2: SGHTA, FQGNSA. This CDR3 spans 12 amino acids.

The genes are TRBV19 and TRBJ2-2; the D gene is possibly TRBD1 (5 bases). The CDR3 consists of 15 residues. Germline V lookup: CDR1 LNHDA, CDR2 SQIVND (reference sequence). V lost 3 bases, J lost 5 bases, and 13 bases lay in between. CDR3 amino acids: CASSMGPARTGELFF. CDR3 coding DNA: TGTGCCAGTAGTATGGGGCCCGCGAGGACCGGGGAGCTGTTTTTT.